This is a list of T cell receptor beta chains from one sample in a study of blood T cell repertoires in COVID-19. The method was immunoSEQ multiplex PCR; TCRdb's version includes in-frame clones alone and lacks a portion of them. The sample records about 190,000 clones, 70% to 80% being singletons. The sample taken for sequencing was peripheral blood. These receptors were taken from a man in his forties or fifties who had recovered from COVID-19. The CDR3 runs from the conserved cysteine through the conserved F or W. D genes are given only for firm matches. Part of the rows lack a size; the others show once, few, many or a class for expanded clones.

TRBD2,TRBV6-5,TRBJ2-5,NA,TGTGCCAGCAGTTCCGGACTAGCGCTTCACCAAGAGACCCAGTACTTC,CASSSGLALHQETQYF
TRBD1,TRBV5-6,TRBJ1-2,NA,TGTGCCAGCAGCTTAGGGACAGGGTATGGTGGCTACACCTTC,CASSLGTGYGGYTF
NA,TRBV18,TRBJ1-1,NA,TGTGCCAGCTCAAATACAGGTGCGAACACTGAAGCTTTCTTT,CASSNTGANTEAFF
TRBD1,TRBV7-9,TRBJ1-2,NA,TGTGCCAGCAGCGAGTCCGGGACAGAGAATGGCTACACCTTC,CASSESGTENGYTF
TRBD1,TRBV27,TRBJ2-7,NA,TGTGCCAGCAGTTTGGGGACAGGGCCTTCCTACGAGCAGTACTTC,CASSLGTGPSYEQYF
TRBD1,TRBV30,TRBJ1-4,NA,TGTGCCTCCAGACAGGGAGGATATGAAAAACTGTTTTTT,CASRQGGYEKLFF
NA,TRBV7-2,TRBJ1-5,NA,TGTGCCAGCAGCTTGGATGGGGGAGGAAGCAATCAGCCCCAGCATTTT,CASSLDGGGSNQPQHF
TRBD2,TRBV4-2,TRBJ2-2,NA,TGTGCCAGCAGGCGGGAGTCGAACACCGGGGAGCTGTTTTTT,CASRRESNTGELFF
NA,TRBV6-5,TRBJ2-7,NA,TGTGCCAGCAGTCCAGGGACAAGCCACGAGCAGTACTTC,CASSPGTSHEQYF
NA,TRBV14,TRBJ1-2,NA,TGTGCCAGCAGCCCCGGGACTAACTATGGCTACACCTTC,CASSPGTNYGYTF
NA,TRBV7-6,TRBJ1-3,NA,TGTGCCAGCAGCCCCGCGAACTCTGGAAACACCATATATTTT,CASSPANSGNTIYF
NA,TRBV19,TRBJ1-5,NA,TGTGCCAGTAGTACCCAGGGAATTGGTCAGCCCCAGCATTTT,CASSTQGIGQPQHF
TRBD2,TRBV11-2,TRBJ2-3,NA,TGTGCCAGCAGCCCTAGACTAGCGGGCACAGATACGCAGTATTTT,CASSPRLAGTDTQYF
TRBD2,TRBV14,TRBJ2-1,NA,TGTGCCAGCAGCCAAGCGCCGACTAGCGGGAGGCAACACAATGAGCAGTTCTTC,CASSQAPTSGRQHNEQFF
TRBD2,TRBV6-2/TRBV6-3,TRBJ2-5,NA,TGTGCCAGCAGTACCGGACTCACTAGCGGCTCGGGGGAGACCCAGTACTTC,CASSTGLTSGSGETQYF
TRBD1,TRBV28,TRBJ2-2,NA,TGTGCCAGCAGTTTTATAACAGGGGGCAATGACGGGGAGCTGTTTTTT,CASSFITGGNDGELFF
TRBD2,TRBV9,TRBJ2-3,few,TGTGCCAGCAGCTTTAGCGGGAGCACAGATACGCAGTATTTT,CASSFSGSTDTQYF
NA,TRBV20-1,TRBJ1-2,NA,TGCAGCCTCGGGTCTCCACCCGGCTACACCTTC,CSLGSPPGYTF
TRBD1,TRBV19,TRBJ1-6,NA,TGTGCCAGTCGCCTGGGACAGGGGGTCTCACCCCTCCACTTT,CASRLGQGVSPLHF
NA,TRBV5-1,TRBJ2-1,NA,TGCGCCAGCAGCTATGGAACTACCTACAATGAGCAGTTCTTC,CASSYGTTYNEQFF
TRBD2,TRBV24-1,TRBJ2-7,NA,TGTGCCACCAGTAATAGCGGGAGGTTGTACGAGCAGTACTTC,CATSNSGRLYEQYF
NA,TRBV19,TRBJ2-3,NA,TGTGCCAGTAGTCCCCCAGGGGTAAACACAGATACGCAGTATTTT,CASSPPGVNTDTQYF
TRBD2,TRBV5-1,TRBJ2-5,NA,TGCGCCAGCAGCTTGGGTAGCGGGAGGGTCCAAGAGACCCAGTACTTC,CASSLGSGRVQETQYF
TRBD1,TRBV4-2,TRBJ1-2,few,TGTGCCAGCAGCCAAGCCGTCCGGGACAGGGATTATGGCTACACCTTC,CASSQAVRDRDYGYTF
NA,TRBV5-4,TRBJ2-2,NA,TGTGCCAGCAGCTTGTTGCAGGGGAACGGGGAGCTGTTTTTT,CASSLLQGNGELFF
TRBD1,TRBV28,TRBJ2-3,NA,TGTGCCAGCAGTCTCCCAGAACAGGGGATACAGACAGATACGCAGTATTTT,CASSLPEQGIQTDTQYF
TRBD1,TRBV5-4,TRBJ2-7,NA,TGTGCCAGCAGCCCGAGGCAGGGGGCGTCCTACGAGCAGTACTTC,CASSPRQGASYEQYF
TRBD1,TRBV7-8,TRBJ2-7,NA,TGTGCCAGCAGCTTAGATGGGTGGACAGGCCTCGACGAGCAGTACTTC,CASSLDGWTGLDEQYF
NA,TRBV6-5,TRBJ2-5,NA,TGTGCCAGCAGGGTTTCCCCGGGGGTGGAGACCCAGTACTTC,CASRVSPGVETQYF